The 30 T cell receptor beta chains given below trace back to one sample, sequenced in a study of cytomegalovirus exposure and HLA in healthy donors. Here immunoSEQ multiplex PCR was the method, and the copy in TCRdb shows in-frame clones only, minus some. The sample shows 100,000 to 150,000 clones, roughly 88% of them seen only once. The sequencing input was PBMCs. The source is a man between 18 and 29 years old in good health and CMV-seronegative.

J is TRBJ1-4 and V is TRBV6-4; the D gene is possibly TRBD1 (5 bases). Germline CDR1 and CDR2: MRHNA and SNTAGT. This CDR3 contains 12 residues. Trimming removed 7 bases at V and 8 bases at J, with 11 bases between. The CDR3 sequence is CASTTVGEKLFF. In nucleotides, the CDR3 is TGTGCCAGCACGACAGTGGGCGAAAAACTGTTTTTT.

DNA for the CDR3: TGTGCCAGCAGCTTCAGGGGGCGCGTTAGTGAAGCTTTCTTT. Its protein is CASSFRGRVSEAFF. The V call is TRBV5-6, the J call TRBJ1-1; 8 nucleotides line up with TRBD1. Losses at the gene ends were 2 bases for V and 7 bases for J; bases not matched to a gene: 7. Germline lookup yields CDR1 SGHDT and CDR2 YYEEEE. The CDR3 has 14 amino acids.

The chain has TRBV6-1 and TRBJ2-1; 9 bases map to TRBD1. Germline loops: CDR1 MNHNS, CDR2 SASEGT. This CDR3 is built from 19 residues. Trimming at V came to 4 bases and at J to 3 bases, leaving 16 bases not matched to a gene. The DNA for the CDR3 is TGTGCCAGCAGTGTACCCAGGAACAGGGGGCTTTTTGGCTACAATGAGCAGTTCTTC. Its protein is CASSVPRNRGLFGYNEQFF.

This clone was seen just once. This chain uses TRBV11-2 with TRBJ1-6; 11 bases line up with TRBD1. V was pared by 1 base and J by 8 bases, with 4 bases of the junction left unmatched. In germline, CDR1 is SGHAT, CDR2 FQNNGV. CDR3 length: 16 amino acids. The CDR3 coding sequence is TGTGCCAGCAGCTTAGCGGGGACAGGGGGTCATTCACCCCTCCACTTT. Translation: CASSLAGTGGHSPLHF.

This chain uses TRBV6-5 with TRBJ1-1; 9 positions match TRBD1. This CDR3 comprises 14 residues. Trimming removed 2 bases from V and 6 bases from J; junction bases left unmatched: 4. CDR1 MNHEY and CDR2 SVGAGI come from the germline V gene. The CDR3 DNA reads as TGTGCCAGCAGTTACGGGACAGGGCTGCCTGAAGCTTTCTTT. It translates to CASSYGTGLPEAFF.

J is TRBJ2-7 and V is TRBV11-2; TRBD1 aligns across 10 bases. This CDR3 contains 14 residues. Germline V gene data show CDR1 as SGHAT and CDR2 as FQNNGV. After removal of 5 bases from V and 7 bases from J, the junction contained 8 bases not matched to a gene. CDR3 in DNA: TGTGCCAGCAGCGTCCGGGACAGGGGATCAGAGCAGTACTTC. Translated: CASSVRDRGSEQYF.

This chain links TRBV25-1 with TRBJ1-1; TRBD1 agrees at 7 bases. CDR3 length: 17 amino acids. The trim removed 1 base at V and 4 bases at J, leaving 12 bases unmatched. The germline V gene has CDR1 MGHDK and CDR2 SYGVNS. The DNA of the CDR3 is TGTGCCAGCAGTGAATCTGTGACAGGGATAACCTGCACTGAAGCTTTCTTT. It is translated as CASSESVTGITCTEAFF.

V gene TRBV28 combines with J gene TRBJ1-5; possible D gene TRBD1, 6 bases. The germline V gene encodes CDR1 MDHEN and CDR2 SYDVKM. The CDR3 contains 16 residues. The germline V and J ends were trimmed by 6 bases and 5 bases, with 20 bases remaining between them. The CDR3, as DNA: TGTGCCAGCAGGCCCTCAAGGGACACTTTATATCAGCCCCAGCATTTT. Translating it yields CASRPSRDTLYQPQHF. Full variable domain (remainder filled in from reference TRBV28 and TRBJ1-5): DVKVTQSSRYLVKRTGEKVFLECVQDMDHENMFWYRQDPGLGLRLIYFSYDVKMKEKGDIPEGYSVSREKKERFSLILESASTNQTSMYLCASRPSRDTLYQPQHFGDGTRLSIL.

This rearrangement joins TRBV6-1 to TRBJ1-5; TRBD1 aligns across 10 bases. CDR3 length: 14 residues. The V and J ends lost 7 bases and 8 bases, in that order; junction bases with no gene match: 8. Germline V gene data show CDR1 as MNHNS and CDR2 as SASEGT. The CDR3 protein is CASTFGQGGKPQHF. The CDR3 DNA follows: TGTGCCAGCACCTTCGGACAGGGGGGAAAGCCCCAGCATTTT.

V usage is TRBV7-2 and J usage is TRBJ1-1; no definite D call. Trimming left V 0 bases short and J 1 base short, with 9 bases between. The CDR3 covers 15 residues. Germline CDR1 SGHTA, CDR2 FQGNSA. The CDR3, as DNA: TGTGCCAGCAGCTTAGCGCACGCAGGGAACACTGAAGCTTTCTTT. Protein: CASSLAHAGNTEAFF. The variable domain in full, with the rest retrieved from reference TRBV7-2 and TRBJ1-1, is GAGVSQSPSNKVTEKGKDVELRCDPISGHTALYWYRQSLGQGLEFLIYFQGNSAPDKSGLPSDRFSAERTGGSVSTLTIQRTQQEDSAVYLCASSLAHAGNTEAFFGQGTRLTVV.

The J gene is TRBJ1-5, the V gene TRBV6-1; 7 bases line up with TRBD1. After removal of 6 bases from V and 7 bases from J, the junction contained 9 bases not matched to a gene. Germline CDR1 reads MNHNS; CDR2 reads SASEGT. The CDR3 has 14 residues. For the CDR3, the DNA is TGTGCCAGCAGCCCCGGGACAGTTACCCAGCCCCAGCATTTT. It specifies CASSPGTVTQPQHF.

The chain employs TRBV6-5 and TRBJ2-7; D possibly corresponds to TRBD1 (6 bases). V lost 0 bases to trimming and J lost 2 bases, with 11 bases between them. Germline V gene lookup returns CDR1 MNHEY and CDR2 SVGAGI. The length of the CDR3 is 15 residues. CDR3 bases: TGTGCCAGCAGTTACTCTTCCAGGGGCGCCTACGAGCAGTACTTC. Amino acid sequence: CASSYSSRGAYEQYF.

V and J are TRBV5-1 and TRBJ2-3; TRBD1 matches at 7 bases. This CDR3 is built from 16 residues. Looked up from germline, CDR1 is SGHRS and CDR2 is YFSETQ. V lost 4 bases, J lost 4 bases, and 12 bases stayed unmatched. In DNA form, the CDR3 reads TGCGCCAGCAGCCGGACCGGGACAGACACGGCAGATACGCAGTATTTT. It translates to CASSRTGTDTADTQYF. Full variable domain (rest looked up from reference TRBV5-1 and TRBJ2-3): KAGVTQTPRYLIKTRGQQVTLSCSPISGHRSVSWYQQTPGQGLQFLFEYFSETQRNKGNFPGRFSGRQFSNSRSEMNVSTLELGDSALYLCASSRTGTDTADTQYFGPGTRLTVL.

This chain links TRBV11-3 with TRBJ2-1; 13 bases are shared with TRBD2. The CDR3 totals 15 residues. Germline lookup yields CDR1 SGHNT and CDR2 YENEEA. V lost 5 bases and J lost 8; bases outside the gene matches: 6. CDR3: CASSPLAGGPYEQFF. The CDR3 DNA sequence: TGTGCCAGCAGCCCACTAGCGGGAGGGCCTTATGAGCAGTTCTTC.

This clone was counted once. The chain combines TRBV5-1 with TRBJ2-3; D is unresolved. CDR1 SGHRS and CDR2 YFSETQ come from the germline V gene. The CDR3 length is 14 residues. Trimming took 0 bases from V and 4 from J, leaving 9 bases between them. The CDR3 region is CASSLEAQADTQYF. The CDR3 region has the DNA TGCGCCAGCAGCTTGGAGGCCCAGGCAGATACGCAGTATTTT.

This sequence joins TRBV27 and TRBJ2-3; a weak D match, TRBD2 (7 bases). This CDR3 region has 16 residues. Trimming cost V 3 bases and J 14 bases, with 27 bases left between them. CDR1 is MNHEY and CDR2 is SMNVEV in the germline V gene (reference sequence). The CDR3 region has the DNA TGTGCCAGCAGTTTGTACCGGATGGGGGCCGGGACTATGCCGTATTTT. This translates into CASSLYRMGAGTMPYF.

V is TRBV4-1 and J is TRBJ2-2, with 7 bases lining up with TRBD1. The germline CDR1 and CDR2 sequences are MGHRA and YSYEKL. The CDR3 runs 15 residues. V was pared by 3 bases and J by 6 bases, with 7 bases of the junction left unmatched. The CDR3, as DNA: TGCGCCAGCAGCCAGACCGGGACAGAGGCCGGGGAGCTGTTTTTT. The encoded protein is CASSQTGTEAGELFF.

V is TRBV7-9 and J is TRBJ2-7; possible D gene TRBD1, 6 bases. The CDR3 has 16 amino acids. The germline V gene encodes CDR1 SEHNR and CDR2 FQNEAQ (reference sequence). Deletions cut 10 bases from V and 1 base from J, with 23 bases between. The CDR3 sequence: CATEIRTDRRSYEQYF. CDR3 DNA sequence: TGTGCCACCGAGATCCGGACCGACAGGAGGTCCTACGAGCAGTACTTC.

This clone occurred a few times. V is TRBV18 and J is TRBJ1-5; a weak D match, TRBD1 (6 bases). Trimming took off 3 bases at V and 0 bases at J, with 9 bases between the two ends. Germline V gives CDR1 KGHSH, CDR2 LQKENI. The CDR3 sequence is 15 residues long. DNA of the CDR3: TGTGCCAGCTCACCGGACAGCTCTAGCAATCAGCCCCAGCATTTT. This translates into CASSPDSSSNQPQHF.

This clone was counted only a few times. The chain carries TRBV7-9 and TRBJ2-3; TRBD2 matches at 8 bases. This CDR3 region has 17 residues. V lost 5 bases to trimming and J lost 2 bases; unmatched junction nucleotides: 12. Germline CDR1 reads SEHNR; CDR2 reads FQNEAQ (reference sequence). The CDR3, as DNA: TGTGCCAGCAGCCCGCGCCTAGCGGGTGGGGACACAGATACGCAGTATTTT. This translates into CASSPRLAGGDTDTQYF.

This rearrangement joins TRBV30 to TRBJ1-2; tentatively, D is TRBD1 (5 bases). This CDR3 region has 14 residues. V was clipped by 0 bases and J by 4 bases, with 12 bases between them. Per the germline V gene, CDR1 is GTSNPN and CDR2 is SVGIG (reference sequence). The CDR3 loop is CAWSVRGISYGYTF. CDR3 DNA sequence: TGTGCCTGGAGTGTACGGGGGATAAGCTATGGCTACACCTTC. The variable domain in full, with the rest retrieved from reference TRBV30 and TRBJ1-2, is SQTIHQWPATLVQPVGSPLSLECTVEGTSNPNLYWYRQAAGRGLQLLFYSVGIGQISSEVPQNLSASRPQDRQFILSSKKLLLSDSGFYLCAWSVRGISYGYTFGSGTRLTVV.

V usage is TRBV5-1 and J usage is TRBJ2-1, with D perhaps matching TRBD1 (6 bases). Germline lookup yields CDR1 SGHRS and CDR2 YFSETQ. V lost 4 bases and J 8 bases, leaving 16 bases between the germline ends. The CDR3 runs to 14 residues. CDR3 in DNA: TGCGCCAGCAGCCCAATACAGGGAGTCGATGAGCAGTTCTTC. It translates to CASSPIQGVDEQFF.

V is TRBV5-4 and J is TRBJ2-7; 8 nucleotides match TRBD1. The CDR3 contains 15 residues. CDR1 and CDR2 from the germline V gene are SGHNT and YYREEE (reference sequence). Germline trimming cut 4 bases from V and 6 bases from J; bases unmatched to any gene: 12. CDR3 nucleotide sequence: TGTGCCAGCAGCCAAACCGGGACAGGTGTTGGCGAGCAGTACTTC. Encoded protein: CASSQTGTGVGEQYF.

This clone has more than one count but fewer than ten. The rearrangement joins TRBV7-9 to TRBJ2-2; D perhaps matches TRBD1 (5 bases). The CDR3 contains 13 residues. V dropped 5 bases and J dropped 8 bases, with 12 bases sitting between them. Per the germline V gene, CDR1 is SEHNR and CDR2 is FQNEAQ (reference sequence). CDR3 sequence (DNA): TGTGCCAGCAGCACCAGGGTAGAAGGGGAGCTGTTTTTT. Protein: CASSTRVEGELFF. The full variable domain, its missing parts supplied by reference TRBV7-9 and TRBJ2-2, is DTGVSQNPRHKITKRGQNVTFRCDPISEHNRLYWYRQTLGQGPEFLTYFQNEAQLEKSRLLSDRFSAERPKGSFSTLEIQRTEQGDSAMYLCASSTRVEGELFFGEGSRLTVL.

This chain uses TRBV18 with TRBJ2-1; tentative D call: TRBD1 (6 bases). The CDR3 runs 14 residues. V lost 3 bases and J 6 bases, leaving 12 bases between the germline ends. The V gene's germline CDR1 is KGHSH and CDR2 LQKENI. As DNA, the CDR3 is TGTGCCAGCTCACCTAGACAGGTCCGCAATGAGCAGTTCTTC. Amino acids: CASSPRQVRNEQFF.

The V gene is TRBV6-1, the J gene TRBJ2-1; D is possibly TRBD2 (6 bases). Germline V gives CDR1 MNHNS, CDR2 SASEGT. V was cut by 7 bases and J by 2 bases, with 6 bases left in between. The CDR3 has 12 amino acids. This CDR3 reads CASKRAYNEQFF. CDR3 bases: TGTGCCAGCAAGCGGGCCTACAATGAGCAGTTCTTC.

CDR3: CSVGQTYNTEAFF. For the CDR3, the DNA is TGCAGCGTTGGACAGACCTATAACACTGAAGCTTTCTTT. The chain is built from TRBV29-1 and TRBJ1-1, with D possibly matching TRBD1 (5 bases). The CDR3 sequence is 13 residues long. CDR1 is SQVTM, CDR2 ANQGSEA, per germline. Trimming pared 4 bases from V and 2 bases from J, leaving 11 bases between.

In its sample, this clone was seen once. The rearrangement uses TRBV28 and TRBJ1-1; the match to TRBD1 covers 7 bases. The V gene's germline CDR1 is MDHEN and CDR2 SYDVKM. The CDR3 has 14 residues. The ends lost 8 bases at V and 1 base at J; junction bases unmatched: 7. The CDR3 DNA is TGTGCCAGCCGTCCCGGGACAGAGAACACTGAAGCTTTCTTT. Translation gives CASRPGTENTEAFF.

This sequence joins TRBV18 and TRBJ2-7; TRBD2 agrees at 8 bases. Trimming took 5 bases from V and 5 from J; bases not matched to a gene: 14. Per the germline V gene, CDR1 is KGHSH and CDR2 is LQKENI. The CDR3 contains 16 residues. The CDR3: CASSRQGKRESHEQYF. CDR3 in DNA: TGTGCCAGCTCAAGGCAGGGTAAGCGGGAGTCCCACGAGCAGTACTTC.

The gene calls are TRBV5-1 and TRBJ2-2, with 8 bases that match TRBD1. Germline assignment: CDR1 SGHRS and CDR2 YFSETQ. V shed 3 bases and J 0 bases; nucleotides not matched to a gene: 4. This CDR3 region has 16 residues. CDR3 region: CASSWSTGANTGELFF. The CDR3 region has the DNA TGCGCCAGCAGCTGGTCGACAGGGGCGAACACCGGGGAGCTGTTTTTT.